These 10 T cell receptor beta chains were sequenced from one sample in a study of regulatory T cells in long-lasting Graves disease. Time point described: persistent/refractory GD, antithyroid drugs over 5 years with positive TRAb. From RNA extracted from PBMCs, the TCR library was made. Arm-PCR of CDR3 regions and iRepertoire HTBI primers were the basis on which TCR beta libraries were built. One entry per CDR3 protein results from TCRdb running MiXCR on the multiplex PCR reads. The sample has roughly 500,000 distinct CDR3 sequences, 20% to 25% seen once; the top ten hold about 6.6%. The sample in question was peripheral blood mononuclear cells (PBMCs), obtained when the disease was refractory, from a patient treated with antithyroid drugs. The receptors shown here come from a female donor with Graves disease.

J is TRBJ2-7 and V is TRBV7-6; no firm D call. With 2 bases removed from V and 5 bases from J, the gap between germline ends came to 4 bases. Germline V CDR1 and CDR2: SGHVS, FNYEAQ. The CDR3 spans 11 residues. The CDR3 reads CASSLQDEQYF. CDR3 DNA: TGTGCCAGCAGCTTACAGGACGAGCAGTACTTC.

This clonotype was picked up many times. The rearrangement joins TRBV12-3 or TRBV12-4 to TRBJ2-7; D is unclear. Trimming took off 1 base at V and 7 bases at J, with 14 bases between the two ends. This CDR3 has 14 amino acids. The CDR3 loop is CASSLGDLTWEQYF. In DNA, the CDR3 is TGTGCCAGCAGTTTAGGAGACCTTACTTGGGAGCAGTACTTC.

This clonotype occurred a few times. The chain recombines TRBV20-1 with TRBJ1-2; perhaps TRBD1 as D (6 bases). The CDR3 totals 15 residues. The germline V and J ends were trimmed by 1 base and 8 bases, with 20 bases remaining between them. Germline V gene lookup returns CDR1 DFQATT and CDR2 SNEGSKA (reference sequence). CDR3 nucleotide sequence: TGCAGTGCTAGAGCCATCTTGAAGGGGGTCAAGGGCTACACCTTC. Amino acids: CSARAILKGVKGYTF.

At least ten counts were recorded for this clonotype. The DNA of the CDR3 is TGTGCCTGGAGTGTTAGGGGGAACTATGGCTACACCTTC. Its translation is CAWSVRGNYGYTF. The J gene is TRBJ1-2, the V gene TRBV30; tentatively, D is TRBD1 (6 bases). CDR1 GTSNPN and CDR2 SVGIG come from the germline V gene (reference sequence). V was clipped by 0 bases and J by 2 bases, with 7 bases between them. The CDR3 totals 13 residues.

The genes are TRBV5-8 and TRBJ2-5; 9 positions match TRBD2. The CDR3 contains 13 residues. The ends lost 7 bases at V and 3 bases at J; junction bases unmatched: 4. Germline V gene lookup returns CDR1 SGHTS and CDR2 YDEGEE. CDR3 region: CASAGGVKETQYF. The CDR3 DNA sequence: TGTGCCAGCGCGGGAGGGGTTAAAGAGACCCAGTACTTC.

In this sample, this clonotype turned up many times. This chain connects TRBV27 to TRBJ2-7, with D possibly TRBD1 on 5 matching bases. CDR1 and CDR2 (germline): MNHEY, SMNVEV (reference sequence). V was shortened by 4 bases and J by 11 bases, with 18 bases between the two germline ends. The length of the CDR3 is 13 residues. CDR3 region: CASSWSSRGLEYF. The CDR3 nucleotides read TGTGCCAGCAGTTGGAGTTCTAGGGGCTTGGAGTACTTC.

This clonotype was found many times. The chain combines TRBV7-2 with TRBJ2-2; 8 positions agree with TRBD1. J gave up 4 bases and V 1 base, and 5 bases lay outside the gene matches. The germline gives CDR1 SGHTA, CDR2 FQGNSA. The CDR3 has 16 amino acids. As DNA, the CDR3 is TGTGCCAGCAGCTTAGGAGGACAGGGAGGCACCGGGGAGCTGTTTTTT. Translating it yields CASSLGGQGGTGELFF.

The rearrangement joins TRBV2 to TRBJ1-5; D is perhaps TRBD1 (5 bases). This CDR3 has 14 amino acids. The germline V and J ends were trimmed by 8 bases and 0 bases, with 11 bases remaining between them. Germline values: CDR1 SNHLY, CDR2 FYNNEI. The chain's CDR3 is CASRGWTSNQPQHF. In nucleotides, the CDR3 is TGTGCCAGCCGGGGCTGGACTAGCAATCAGCCCCAGCATTTT.

The sample holds many counts of this clonotype. The V and J genes are TRBV6-1 and TRBJ2-7, with 11 bases identical to TRBD2. Germline V gene sequence: CDR1 MNHNS, CDR2 SASEGT. Trimming took 8 bases from V and 6 from J; bases not matched to a gene: 15. CDR3 length: 16 residues. The CDR3, as DNA: TGTGCCAGCGTCCCTCATAGCGGGAGGGCCGAATTCGAGCAGTACTTC. It is translated as CASVPHSGRAEFEQYF.

This clonotype was counted between two and nine times. V gene TRBV7-2 combines with J gene TRBJ2-7; tentatively, D is TRBD1 (5 bases). V gave up 2 bases and J gave up 4 bases, with 15 bases separating them. The CDR3 is 15 amino acids. Per the germline V gene, CDR1 is SGHTA and CDR2 is FQGNSA. DNA for the CDR3: TGTGCCAGCAGCTTATTGCAGGGTCTCTGGTACGAGCAGTACTTC. Amino acid sequence: CASSLLQGLWYEQYF.